A selection of T cell receptor beta chains follows, all from one sample in a study of regulatory T cells in long-lasting Graves disease. MiXCR, applied by TCRdb to the multiplex PCR reads, yields one record per CDR3 protein. The sample contains approximately 460,000 distinct CDR3 sequences, roughly 15% of which appear only once. This sample was shared with a second study, whose subject was T cells in Graves' hyperthyroidism and ophthalmopathy.

The starting material was peripheral blood mononuclear cells (PBMCs), obtained at new diagnosis, from a patient treated with antithyroid drugs. All receptors derive from a woman aged 25 to 39 with Graves disease. The CDR3 runs from the conserved cysteine through the conserved F or W. D genes are given only for firm matches. Not all rows give a size; the values are once, few, many and, for expanded clones, a class.

d_gene: TRBD1; abundance: -; v_gene: TRBV13; j_gene: TRBJ2-1; CDR3aa: CASSRDRVYNEQFF; CDR3nt: TGTGCCAGCAGCCGGGACAGGGTGTACAATGAGCAGTTCTTC
d_gene: -; abundance: many; v_gene: TRBV15; j_gene: TRBJ1-3; CDR3aa: CATSRGAESSGNTIYF; CDR3nt: TGTGCCACCAGCAGAGGGGCGGAGAGCTCTGGAAACACCATATATTTT
d_gene: TRBD1; abundance: -; v_gene: TRBV9; j_gene: TRBJ2-6; CDR3aa: CASSPDRVPGANVLTF; CDR3nt: TGTGCCAGCAGCCCAGACAGGGTCCCTGGGGCCAACGTCCTGACTTTC
d_gene: -; abundance: few; v_gene: TRBV20-1; j_gene: TRBJ2-3; CDR3aa: CSADDTGISTDTQYF; CDR3nt: TGCAGTGCAGACGATACAGGGATTAGCACAGATACGCAGTATTTT
d_gene: -; abundance: few; v_gene: TRBV7-9; j_gene: TRBJ2-1; CDR3aa: CASSSTGGGSYNEQFF; CDR3nt: TGTGCCAGCAGCTCTACAGGGGGGGGATCCTACAATGAGCAGTTCTTC
d_gene: TRBD1; abundance: few; v_gene: TRBV24-1; j_gene: TRBJ2-2; CDR3aa: CATTGTVNTGELFF; CDR3nt: TGTGCCACCACCGGGACAGTGAACACCGGGGAGCTGTTTTTT
d_gene: -; abundance: -; v_gene: TRBV18; j_gene: TRBJ2-4; CDR3aa: CASSPPNRVAKNIQYF; CDR3nt: TGTGCCAGCTCACCGCCTAACAGGGTAGCCAAAAACATTCAGTACTTC
d_gene: TRBD2; abundance: few; v_gene: TRBV19; j_gene: TRBJ2-1; CDR3aa: CASSIDTSGRYEQFF; CDR3nt: TGTGCCAGTAGTATAGACACTAGCGGGAGGTATGAGCAGTTCTTC
d_gene: -; abundance: many; v_gene: TRBV2; j_gene: TRBJ1-5; CDR3aa: CASTQAISNQPQHF; CDR3nt: TGTGCCAGCACCCAAGCTATTAGCAATCAGCCCCAGCATTTT
d_gene: TRBD2; abundance: many; v_gene: TRBV20-1; j_gene: TRBJ2-1; CDR3aa: CSANTARTSGYNEQFF; CDR3nt: TGCAGTGCTAACACAGCAAGGACTAGCGGTTACAATGAGCAGTTCTTC
d_gene: TRBD2; abundance: many; v_gene: TRBV2; j_gene: TRBJ2-7; CDR3aa: CASSSSLPGLVSYEQYF; CDR3nt: TGTGCCAGCAGTTCCTCATTACCGGGACTAGTGTCCTACGAGCAGTACTTC
d_gene: TRBD2; abundance: many; v_gene: TRBV13; j_gene: TRBJ2-7; CDR3aa: CASSSSGGSPPYEQYF; CDR3nt: TGTGCCAGCAGCTCGAGCGGCGGGAGTCCACCCTACGAGCAGTACTTC
d_gene: -; abundance: many; v_gene: TRBV7-2; j_gene: TRBJ1-5; CDR3aa: CASSLSNTLNQPQHF; CDR3nt: TGTGCCAGCAGCTTATCCAACACCCTCAATCAGCCCCAGCATTTT
d_gene: -; abundance: many; v_gene: TRBV27; j_gene: TRBJ2-6; CDR3aa: CASSPDPGGSGANVLTF; CDR3nt: TGTGCCAGCAGTCCCGACCCGGGTGGATCTGGGGCCAACGTCCTGACTTTC
d_gene: TRBD1; abundance: many; v_gene: TRBV5-1; j_gene: TRBJ2-3; CDR3aa: CASSWDRATDTQYF; CDR3nt: TGCGCCAGCAGCTGGGACAGGGCAACAGATACGCAGTATTTT
d_gene: -; abundance: -; v_gene: TRBV15; j_gene: TRBJ2-1; CDR3aa: CATSKGRTDYNEQFF; CDR3nt: TGTGCCACCAGCAAGGGCCGTACTGACTACAATGAGCAGTTCTTC
d_gene: TRBD1; abundance: -; v_gene: TRBV29-1; j_gene: TRBJ2-3; CDR3aa: CSVIQGDREPDTQYF; CDR3nt: TGCAGCGTTATACAGGGGGACCGAGAGCCAGATACGCAGTATTTT
d_gene: TRBD2; abundance: many; v_gene: TRBV29-1; j_gene: TRBJ2-1; CDR3aa: CSVLLAGYNEQFF; CDR3nt: TGCAGCGTTCTACTAGCGGGATACAATGAGCAGTTCTTC
d_gene: TRBD1; abundance: -; v_gene: TRBV6-2/TRBV6-3; j_gene: TRBJ2-7; CDR3aa: CASSYSTRGEQYF; CDR3nt: TGTGCCAGCAGTTACTCGACCAGGGGGGAGCAGTACTTC
d_gene: -; abundance: many; v_gene: TRBV19; j_gene: TRBJ1-2; CDR3aa: CASSPDGIRGYTF; CDR3nt: TGTGCCAGTAGTCCGGACGGGATTCGAGGCTACACCTTC
d_gene: -; abundance: few; v_gene: TRBV7-6; j_gene: TRBJ2-3; CDR3aa: CASSHPEEGTSTDTQYF; CDR3nt: TGTGCCAGCAGCCACCCGGAGGAAGGAACTAGCACAGATACGCAGTATTTT
d_gene: TRBD2; abundance: many; v_gene: TRBV7-6; j_gene: TRBJ2-7; CDR3aa: CASSFGTSGSQYEQYF; CDR3nt: TGTGCCAGCAGCTTCGGGACTAGCGGGAGTCAGTACGAGCAGTACTTC
d_gene: TRBD1; abundance: few; v_gene: TRBV20-1; j_gene: TRBJ2-1; CDR3aa: CSARPLGGTGETQFF; CDR3nt: TGCAGTGCTAGACCCCTAGGCGGGACAGGGGAGACGCAGTTCTTC
d_gene: TRBD1; abundance: many; v_gene: TRBV6-1; j_gene: TRBJ1-4; CDR3aa: CASSLGDRSNEKLFF; CDR3nt: TGTGCCAGCAGTCTTGGGGACAGGTCGAATGAAAAACTGTTTTTT
d_gene: -; abundance: -; v_gene: TRBV29-1; j_gene: TRBJ1-2; CDR3aa: CSATENYGYTF; CDR3nt: TGCAGCGCGACGGAGAACTATGGCTACACCTTC
d_gene: -; abundance: many; v_gene: TRBV28; j_gene: TRBJ1-2; CDR3aa: CASSFQWTRGVRGYTF; CDR3nt: TGTGCCAGCAGTTTCCAATGGACCAGGGGAGTGCGTGGCTACACCTTC
d_gene: TRBD2; abundance: -; v_gene: TRBV7-8; j_gene: TRBJ2-7; CDR3aa: CASSLGSGAPYEQYF; CDR3nt: TGTGCCAGCAGCTTAGGTAGCGGGGCCCCCTACGAGCAGTACTTC
d_gene: -; abundance: -; v_gene: TRBV7-8; j_gene: TRBJ2-5; CDR3aa: CASSLAWTTKETQYF; CDR3nt: TGTGCCAGCAGCTTAGCCTGGACTACTAAAGAGACCCAGTACTTC
d_gene: -; abundance: -; v_gene: TRBV7-9; j_gene: TRBJ2-5; CDR3aa: CASSLGSGGGRQETQYF; CDR3nt: TGTGCCAGCAGCTTAGGATCTGGGGGAGGAAGGCAAGAGACCCAGTACTTC
d_gene: -; abundance: -; v_gene: TRBV27; j_gene: TRBJ1-1; CDR3aa: CASSPRGATEAFF; CDR3nt: TGTGCCAGCAGTCCCCGGGGGGCTACTGAAGCTTTCTTT
d_gene: -; abundance: -; v_gene: TRBV28; j_gene: TRBJ2-1; CDR3aa: CASSFSPFSYEQFF; CDR3nt: TGTGCCAGCAGTTTTTCCCCGTTCTCCTACGAGCAGTTCTTC
d_gene: TRBD1; abundance: many; v_gene: TRBV6-9; j_gene: TRBJ2-1; CDR3aa: CASSYGRQGSRYEQFF; CDR3nt: TGTGCCAGCAGTTATGGAAGACAGGGTAGTCGGTATGAGCAGTTCTTC
d_gene: -; abundance: many; v_gene: TRBV7-9; j_gene: TRBJ2-5; CDR3aa: CASSLAQDQETQYF; CDR3nt: TGTGCCAGCAGCTTAGCCCAGGACCAAGAGACCCAGTACTTC
d_gene: TRBD2; abundance: -; v_gene: TRBV10-1; j_gene: TRBJ2-3; CDR3aa: CASSDPLAGGPGADTQYF; CDR3nt: TGCGCCAGCAGTGACCCTTTAGCGGGAGGGCCGGGAGCAGATACGCAGTATTTT
d_gene: -; abundance: -; v_gene: TRBV29-1; j_gene: TRBJ1-1; CDR3aa: CSVESATTPNTEAFF; CDR3nt: TGCAGCGTTGAAAGTGCCACTACACCGAACACTGAAGCTTTCTTT
d_gene: -; abundance: many; v_gene: TRBV2; j_gene: TRBJ2-5; CDR3aa: CASSIRQTQETQYF; CDR3nt: TGTGCCAGCAGTATTAGACAGACCCAAGAGACCCAGTACTTC
d_gene: TRBD1; abundance: -; v_gene: TRBV28; j_gene: TRBJ1-2; CDR3aa: CTSSLGTGNYGYTF; CDR3nt: TGTACCAGCTCGCTCGGGACAGGGAACTATGGCTACACCTTC